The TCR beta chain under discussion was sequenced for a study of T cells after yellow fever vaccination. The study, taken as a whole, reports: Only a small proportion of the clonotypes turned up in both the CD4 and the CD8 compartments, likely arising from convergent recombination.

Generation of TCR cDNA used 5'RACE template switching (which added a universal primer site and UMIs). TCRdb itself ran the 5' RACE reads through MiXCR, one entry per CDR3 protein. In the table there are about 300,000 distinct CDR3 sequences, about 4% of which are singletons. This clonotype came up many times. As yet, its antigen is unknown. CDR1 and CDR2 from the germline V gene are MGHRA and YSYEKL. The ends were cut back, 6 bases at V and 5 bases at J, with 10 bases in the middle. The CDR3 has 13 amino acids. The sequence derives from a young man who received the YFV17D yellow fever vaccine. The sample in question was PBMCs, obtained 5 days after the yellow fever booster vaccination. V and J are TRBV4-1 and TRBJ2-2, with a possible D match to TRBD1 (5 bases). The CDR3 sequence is CASSYQGTGELFF. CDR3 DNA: TGCGCCAGCAGTTATCAGGGTACCGGGGAGCTGTTTTTT.